The next 20 T cell receptor beta chains were all read from a single sample in a study of T cells in Graves' hyperthyroidism and ophthalmopathy. Amplification of TCR beta CDR3 regions was performed using RNA transcripts as template. Using the HTBI primer set, a first-round RT-PCR was run on the TCR CDR3. One entry per CDR3 protein results from TCRdb running MiXCR on the multiplex PCR reads. The sample shows around 280,000 distinct CDR3 sequences, 13% of them seen only once. Sequencing was performed on blood. These receptors were collected from a woman aged 30 to 39 with Graves' hyperthyroidism that later progressed to Graves' ophthalmopathy.

This clonotype has at least ten counts. One end of the junction varies from germline; a read error may be responsible. The chain employs TRBV7-7 and TRBJ2-5; weak D call: TRBD2 (6 bases). The CDR3 extends over 16 amino acids. Germline V lookup: CDR1 SSHAT, CDR2 FNYEAQ (reference sequence). CDR3 protein: CASSLAWGGAAGTQYF. Written as DNA, the CDR3 is TGTGCTAGCAGCTTAGCTTGGGGCGGGGCGGCTGGGACCCAGTACTTC. Complete variable domain (other parts from reference TRBV7-7 and TRBJ2-5): GAGVSQSPRYKVTKRGQDVTLRCDPISSHATLYWYQQALGQGPEFLTYFNYEAQPDKSGLPSDRFSAERPEGSISTLTIQRTEQRDSAMYRCASSLAWGGAAGTQYFGPGTRLLVL.

The rearrangement uses TRBV9 and TRBJ1-5; no clear D. CDR1 and CDR2 from the germline V gene are SGDLS and YYNGEE. The CDR3 runs 13 residues. The V and J ends lost 2 bases and 6 bases respectively, with 9 bases between them. CDR3 region: CASSVGWAQPQHF. CDR3 nucleotides: TGTGCCAGCAGCGTGGGGTGGGCTCAGCCCCAGCATTTT.

This chain's CDR3 is CSAKTGYSYEQYF. DNA of the CDR3: TGCAGTGCGAAGACAGGGTACTCCTACGAGCAGTACTTC. The rearrangement joins TRBV20-1 to TRBJ2-7, with 7 bases matching TRBD1. The V gene's germline CDR1 is DFQATT and CDR2 SNEGSKA (reference sequence). The CDR3 has 13 residues. J gave up 0 bases and V 6 bases, and 5 bases lay outside the gene matches.

This clonotype was detected many times. The V gene is TRBV6-2 or TRBV6-3, the J gene TRBJ1-5; D unresolved. Between the trimmed V and J ends, which lost 0 bases and 4 bases, there was a span of 7 bases. Germline CDR1 and CDR2: MNHEY and SVGEGT. The CDR3 is 14 residues long. The CDR3 loop reads CASSYSADNQPQHF. CDR3 sequence (DNA): TGTGCCAGCAGTTACTCGGCAGATAATCAGCCCCAGCATTTT.

Ten or more counts support this clonotype. The CDR3 protein is CASRRRVWETQYF. The CDR3 DNA reads as TGTGCCAGCAGAAGGAGGGTATGGGAGACCCAGTACTTC. The chain couples TRBV27 to TRBJ2-5; D may be TRBD2 (6 bases). Trimming removed 6 bases from V and 5 bases from J, with 13 bases in between. The germline gives CDR1 MNHEY, CDR2 SMNVEV (reference sequence). There are 13 residues in the CDR3.

There are many counts of this clonotype. The chain carries TRBV6-1 and TRBJ2-1; D gene unclear. Germline assignment: CDR1 MNHNS and CDR2 SASEGT. Trimming stripped 4 bases from V and 12 bases from J, with 13 bases between. The CDR3 runs 12 residues. CDR3 DNA sequence: TGTGCCAGCAGTGCCGAAGAATTCTCGCAGTTCTTC. Translation gives CASSAEEFSQFF.

J is TRBJ2-7 and V is TRBV7-8, with D perhaps assigned TRBD1 or TRBD2 (5 bases each). The CDR3 spans 14 residues. Germline CDR1 reads SGHVS; CDR2 reads FQNEAQ. V lost 4 bases, J lost 3 bases, and 13 bases lay in between. The CDR3 is CASSSRRESYEQYF. For the CDR3, the DNA is TGTGCCAGCAGCTCCCGCAGGGAGAGCTACGAGCAGTACTTC.

In its sample, this clonotype was seen a few times. This chain links TRBV6-1 with TRBJ2-7; 7 nucleotides match TRBD2. The CDR3 extends over 16 amino acids. CDR1 and CDR2 (germline): MNHNS, SASEGT. J was trimmed by 2 bases and V by 6 bases; bases with no gene match: 13. CDR3 in DNA: TGTGCCAGCAGCCCCCATACCGGGAGGCCGACCTACGAGCAGTACTTC. This codes for CASSPHTGRPTYEQYF.

There are a few counts of this clonotype. V usage is TRBV4-1 and J usage is TRBJ1-1; a weak D match, TRBD1 (5 bases). The CDR3 sequence is 14 residues long. Per the germline V gene, CDR1 is MGHRA and CDR2 is YSYEKL. The V gene lost 1 base and the J gene lost 7 bases, with 13 bases spanning the gap. In DNA, the CDR3 is TGCGCCAGCAGCCAAGTAGGAGGGGCGAATGAAGCTTTCTTT. Protein sequence: CASSQVGGANEAFF.

This clonotype has more than one count but fewer than ten. The V gene is TRBV9, the J gene TRBJ2-3, with 8 bases matching TRBD1. After removal of 0 bases from V and 4 bases from J, the junction contained 7 bases not matched to a gene. The germline gives CDR1 SGDLS, CDR2 YYNGEE. The CDR3 consists of 16 residues. The CDR3 nucleotides are TGTGCCAGCAGCGTAGCGGACAGGGAGCAGTCAGATACGCAGTATTTT. Its translation is CASSVADREQSDTQYF. The whole variable domain, remainder taken from reference TRBV9 and TRBJ2-3, is DSGVTQTPKHLITATGQRVTLRCSPRSGDLSVYWYQQSLDQGLQFLIQYYNGEERAKGNILERFSAQQFPDLHSELNLSSLELGDSALYFCASSVADREQSDTQYFGPGTRLTVL.

On this clonotype: At one end the junction does not follow the germline gene, possibly because of a read error. The genes are TRBV5-1 and TRBJ2-1, with D uncertain. Germline CDR1 SGHRS, CDR2 YFSETQ. This CDR3 has 16 amino acids. This chain's CDR3 is CASSYTAQSSCNEQFF. CDR3 DNA: TGCGCCAGCAGCTACACCGCTCAGAGCTCCTGCAATGAGCAGTTCTTC.

The chain couples TRBV6-1 to TRBJ2-2, with TRBD2 as a possible D gene (6 bases). This CDR3 region has 13 residues. Trimming took off 3 bases at V and 9 bases at J, with 11 bases between the two ends. Germline values: CDR1 MNHNS, CDR2 SASEGT. CDR3 coding DNA: TGTGCCAGCAGTGATGTGCGGGGTTGGGAGCTGTTTTTT. Its translation is CASSDVRGWELFF.

The sample holds many counts of this clonotype. This chain links TRBV12-3 or TRBV12-4 with TRBJ2-3; no definite D call. The V gene lost 5 bases and the J gene lost 3 bases, with 6 bases spanning the gap. The CDR3 length is 12 residues. Here the CDR3 reads CASSEATDTQYF. In DNA form, the CDR3 reads TGTGCCAGCAGTGAGGCGACAGATACGCAGTATTTT.

The V and J genes are TRBV6-1 and TRBJ2-6, with D hard to call. This CDR3 is built from 19 residues. The germline V and J ends were trimmed by 1 base and 0 bases, with 16 bases remaining between them. The V gene's germline CDR1 is MNHNS and CDR2 SASEGT. The chain's CDR3 is CASSEGVFTRYSGANVLTF. The DNA of the CDR3 is TGTGCCAGCAGTGAAGGGGTCTTCACCAGGTACTCTGGGGCCAACGTCCTGACTTTC.

There are many counts of this clonotype. The V gene is TRBV12-3 or TRBV12-4, the J gene TRBJ2-3, with TRBD1 matching over 7 bases. J gave up 0 bases and V 5 bases, and 5 bases lay outside the gene matches. This CDR3 region has 15 residues. The CDR3 nucleotides are TGTGCCAGCAGTGCCGGGACAGCAAGCACAGATACGCAGTATTTT. Residues: CASSAGTASTDTQYF.

V is TRBV6-5 and J is TRBJ2-7; D is undetermined. V lost 0 bases and J 3 bases, leaving 12 bases between the germline ends. The CDR3 contains 15 residues. Germline CDR1 reads MNHEY; CDR2 reads SVGAGI. The CDR3 loop reads CASSYSAGNVYEQYF. CDR3 DNA: TGTGCCAGCAGTTACTCCGCAGGAAACGTCTACGAGCAGTACTTC.

This rearrangement joins TRBV10-3 to TRBJ2-7; D gene uncertain. V gave up 9 bases and J gave up 4 bases, with 13 bases separating them. Germline-derived CDR1 and CDR2 are ENHRY and SYGVKD. The CDR3 sequence is 12 residues long. Written as DNA, the CDR3 is TGTGCCATTCAGGTGGGTGATTACGAGCAGTACTTC. This encodes CAIQVGDYEQYF.

The sample holds a few counts of this clonotype. This chain links TRBV2 with TRBJ2-1; 10 bases match TRBD2. The V gene's germline CDR1 is SNHLY and CDR2 FYNNEI. There are 15 residues in the CDR3. The J segment lost 10 bases and the V segment lost 11 bases, leaving 17 bases of the junction unmatched. Here the CDR3 reads CAGARLAGGYTEQFF. In DNA form, the CDR3 reads TGTGCCGGAGCCCGTTTAGCGGGAGGTTATACAGAGCAGTTCTTC.

This clonotype was seen many times. The chain couples TRBV7-2 to TRBJ2-7, with 9 bases identical to TRBD2. The CDR3 sequence is 16 residues long. V lost 5 bases to trimming and J lost 2 bases; unmatched junction nucleotides: 10. From germline, CDR1 is SGHTA and CDR2 FQGNSA. The CDR3 sequence is CASSRGIAGAPYEQYF. In DNA form, the CDR3 reads TGTGCCAGCAGCCGGGGAATAGCGGGGGCCCCCTACGAGCAGTACTTC.

This clonotype was seen repeatedly, ten times or more. The chain carries TRBV18 and TRBJ2-5, with D maybe TRBD2 (6 bases). CDR1 and CDR2 (germline): KGHSH, LQKENI. Trimming stripped 1 base from V and 4 bases from J, with 19 bases between. CDR3 size: 17 residues. The CDR3 sequence is CASSPRIRLQEGETQYF. DNA for the CDR3: TGTGCCAGCTCACCACGGATAAGACTTCAGGAGGGAGAGACCCAGTACTTC. Filled out from reference TRBV18 and TRBJ2-5, the complete variable domain reads NAGVMQNPRHLVRRRGQEARLRCSPMKGHSHVYWYRQLPEEGLKFMVYLQKENIIDESGMPKERFSAEFPKEGPSILRIQQVVRGDSAAYFCASSPRIRLQEGETQYFGPGTRLLVL.